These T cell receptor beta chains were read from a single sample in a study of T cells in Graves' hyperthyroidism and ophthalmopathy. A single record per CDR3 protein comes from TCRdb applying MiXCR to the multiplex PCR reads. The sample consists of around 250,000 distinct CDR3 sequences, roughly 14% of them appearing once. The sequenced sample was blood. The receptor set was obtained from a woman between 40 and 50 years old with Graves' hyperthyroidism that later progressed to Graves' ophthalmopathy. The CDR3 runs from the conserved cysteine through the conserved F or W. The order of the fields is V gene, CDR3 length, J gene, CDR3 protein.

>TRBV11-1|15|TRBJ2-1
CASSLGTGEYNEQFF
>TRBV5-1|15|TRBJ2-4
CASSLAGGGKNIQYF
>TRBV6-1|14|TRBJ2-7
CASSGQPMGYEQYF
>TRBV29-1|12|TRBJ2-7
CSVPGTGDEQYF
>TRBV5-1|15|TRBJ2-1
CASSSPGRGFGEQFF
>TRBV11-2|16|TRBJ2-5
CASSLDEQGTGETQYF
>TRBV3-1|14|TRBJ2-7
CASSSRYRDYEQYF
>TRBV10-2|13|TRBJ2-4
CASKPGGKNIQYF
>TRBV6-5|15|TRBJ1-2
CASSYDRTPNYGYTF
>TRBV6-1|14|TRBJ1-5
CASSGGANNQPQHF
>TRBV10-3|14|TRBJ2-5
CAIRPGQAQETQYF
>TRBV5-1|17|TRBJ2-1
CASSPVFKRRRDHEQFF
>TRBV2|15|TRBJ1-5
CASSGGALRNQPQHF
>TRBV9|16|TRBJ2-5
CASSFQGWGAQETQYF
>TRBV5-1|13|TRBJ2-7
CASSWGSGYEQYF
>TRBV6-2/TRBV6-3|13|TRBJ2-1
CASSYFSGGEQFF
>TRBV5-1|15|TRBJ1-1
CASSLEPGSSPRAFF
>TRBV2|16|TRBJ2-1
CASSEAGRDSYNEQFF
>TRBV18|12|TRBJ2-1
CASSPGRNEQFF
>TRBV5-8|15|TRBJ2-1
CASTVGLVSYNEQFF
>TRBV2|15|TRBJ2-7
CASSEMVAMDYEQYF
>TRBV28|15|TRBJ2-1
CASSLFPGSYNEQFF
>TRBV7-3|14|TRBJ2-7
CASSSGTSGSEQYF